This TCR beta chain was documented in a study of blood T cell repertoires in COVID-19. The wider study: Some COVID-19 samples were acute and others convalescent; all came from the United States, Italy and Spain. T cells, B-cell-depleted T cells, or PBMCs provided the cDNA or gDNA that served as material.

Per the study methods: Counts of nucleated cells, estimated from reference gene primer amplification, were obtained. TCRdb's table, derived via immunoSEQ multiplex PCR, lists solely in-frame clones and lacks some. The V and J calls and clone size are taken from that table; D and trimming were inferred from the DNA. The table has approximately 210,000 clones, roughly four fifths seen once. This clone has only a few counts. Sequencing input: peripheral blood. The clonotype was recovered from a woman aged 40 to 55 with acute or convalescent COVID-19.

CDR3 DNA sequence: TGTGCCAGTAGTAGCAGCGGGAGGGCCATAGACGAGCAGTACTTC. Its protein is CASSSSGRAIDEQYF. V usage is TRBV19 and J usage is TRBJ2-7, with 10 bases fitting TRBD2. With V trimmed by 4 bases and J by 5 bases, 8 bases remained unmatched. This CDR3 spans 15 amino acids. Germline V gene data show CDR1 as LNHDA and CDR2 as SQIVND (reference sequence).